The rows below give T cell receptor beta chains drawn from one sample of a study of memory CD4+ T cells and cytomegalovirus serostatus. TCRdb keeps only in-frame clones here, not all; method: immunoSEQ multiplex PCR. The sample consists of 45,000 to 65,000 clones, 82% of them appearing once. The sequenced sample was memory CD4+ T cells from blood. These receptors came from an adult in good health and CMV-seronegative. Both conserved end residues are part of each CDR3. The order of the fields is V gene, J gene, CDR3 protein.

TRBV5-6	TRBJ1-1	CASSSTGRTEAFF
TRBV28	TRBJ2-6	CASRPGQGASGANVLTF
TRBV6-6	TRBJ2-5	CASSQQGETQYF
TRBV9	TRBJ1-2	CASSLFGGSNYGYTF
TRBV7-2	TRBJ2-5	CASAGLARETQYF
TRBV5-1	TRBJ2-6	CASSPTGKTFSGANVLTF
TRBV6-5	TRBJ1-3	CASSYSNRLPNTIYF
TRBV5-1	TRBJ1-1	CASSKVGPGSSWDTEAFF
TRBV5-1	TRBJ1-4	CASRASVGFGEKLFF
TRBV28	TRBJ1-2	CASSLTGVGSSYTF
TRBV10-3	TRBJ1-1	CAISDRGTNTEAFF
TRBV27	TRBJ1-2	CASSLTRGGVTNGYTF
TRBV5-1	TRBJ1-6	CASRQEPSSYNSPLHF
TRBV21-1	TRBJ2-7	CASSKAKKPGTGDYEQYF
TRBV11-1	TRBJ1-1	CASSPRQGGEAFF
TRBV5-6	TRBJ1-2	CASSPRDAGYGYTF
TRBV9	TRBJ2-5	CASSVYREGTQYF
TRBV7-9	TRBJ2-1	CASSSSGGDNEQFF
TRBV5-1	TRBJ2-3	CASGSGLAADTQYF
TRBV2	TRBJ2-1	CASSVREQFF
TRBV25-1	TRBJ2-1	CASSEAGGTRDNEQFF
TRBV4-1	TRBJ1-4	CASSRDRGWGEKLFF
TRBV5-4	TRBJ2-3	CASSQSWDTQYF
TRBV19	TRBJ2-2	CASSIGFSGELFF
TRBV7-8	TRBJ2-7	CASSLDHGPYEQYF
TRBV28	TRBJ1-1	CASTRPTVLGAFF